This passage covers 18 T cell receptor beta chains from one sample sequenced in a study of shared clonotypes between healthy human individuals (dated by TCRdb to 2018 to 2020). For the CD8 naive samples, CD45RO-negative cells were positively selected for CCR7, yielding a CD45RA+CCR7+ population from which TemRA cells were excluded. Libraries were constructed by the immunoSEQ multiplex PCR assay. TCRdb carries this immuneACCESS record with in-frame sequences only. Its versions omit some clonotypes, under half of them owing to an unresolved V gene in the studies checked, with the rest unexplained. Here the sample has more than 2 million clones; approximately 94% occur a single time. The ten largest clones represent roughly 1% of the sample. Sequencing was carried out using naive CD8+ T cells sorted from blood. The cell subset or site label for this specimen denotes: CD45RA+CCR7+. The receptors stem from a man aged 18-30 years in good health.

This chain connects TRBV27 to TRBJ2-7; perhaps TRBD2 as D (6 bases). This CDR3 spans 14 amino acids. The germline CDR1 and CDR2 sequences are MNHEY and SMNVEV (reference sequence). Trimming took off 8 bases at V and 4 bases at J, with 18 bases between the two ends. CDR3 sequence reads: CASVDWRRGYEQYF. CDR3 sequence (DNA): TGTGCCAGCGTGGACTGGAGACGGGGGTACGAGCAGTACTTC.

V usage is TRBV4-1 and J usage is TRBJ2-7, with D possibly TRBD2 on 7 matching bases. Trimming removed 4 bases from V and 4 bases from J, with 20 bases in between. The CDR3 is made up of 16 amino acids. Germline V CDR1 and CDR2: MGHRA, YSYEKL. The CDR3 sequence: CASSLKQGGESYEQYF. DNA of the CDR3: TGCGCCAGCAGCCTGAAACAGGGAGGGGAATCATACGAGCAGTACTTC.

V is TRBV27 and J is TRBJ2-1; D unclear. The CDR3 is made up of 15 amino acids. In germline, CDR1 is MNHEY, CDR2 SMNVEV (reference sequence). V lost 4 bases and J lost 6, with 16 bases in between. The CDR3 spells CASSSMGPGSNEQFF. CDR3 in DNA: TGTGCCAGCAGTTCTATGGGCCCAGGTAGCAATGAGCAGTTCTTC.

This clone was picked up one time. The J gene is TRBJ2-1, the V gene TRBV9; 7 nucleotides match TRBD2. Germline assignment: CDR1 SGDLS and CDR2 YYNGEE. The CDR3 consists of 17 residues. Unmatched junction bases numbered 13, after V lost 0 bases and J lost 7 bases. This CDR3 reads CASSVGPVSGPLNEQFF. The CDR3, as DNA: TGTGCCAGCAGCGTAGGTCCTGTTAGCGGGCCACTTAATGAGCAGTTCTTC.

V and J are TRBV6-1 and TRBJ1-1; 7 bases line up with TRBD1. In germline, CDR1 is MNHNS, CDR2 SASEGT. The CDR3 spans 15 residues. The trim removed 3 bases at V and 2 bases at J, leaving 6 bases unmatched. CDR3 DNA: TGTGCCAGCAGTGACACAGGGGTAGCAAACACTGAAGCTTTCTTT. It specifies CASSDTGVANTEAFF.

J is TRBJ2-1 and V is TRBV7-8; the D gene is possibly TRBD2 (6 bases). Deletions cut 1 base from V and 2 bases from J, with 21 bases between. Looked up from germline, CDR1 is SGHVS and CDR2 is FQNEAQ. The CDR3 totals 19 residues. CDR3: CASSLGFGGAKSPYNEQFF. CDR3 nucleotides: TGTGCCAGCAGCTTAGGATTCGGCGGGGCAAAGAGTCCCTACAATGAGCAGTTCTTC.

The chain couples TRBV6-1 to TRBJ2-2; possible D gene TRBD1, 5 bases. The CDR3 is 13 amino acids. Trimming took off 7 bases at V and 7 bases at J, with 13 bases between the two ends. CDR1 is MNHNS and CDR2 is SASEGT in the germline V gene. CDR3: CASIPGMNGELFF. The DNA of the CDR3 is TGTGCCAGCATTCCAGGGATGAACGGGGAGCTGTTTTTT.

CDR3 nucleotide sequence: TGTGCCAGCAGCCAAGCCGGACAGCAAGCAAACAATGAGCAGTTCTTC. The encoded protein is CASSQAGQQANNEQFF. This chain uses TRBV4-2 with TRBJ2-1; tentative D call: TRBD1 (6 bases). CDR1 and CDR2 (germline): LGHNA, YNFKEQ. This CDR3 is built from 16 residues. V gave up 1 base and J gave up 5 bases, with 15 bases separating them.

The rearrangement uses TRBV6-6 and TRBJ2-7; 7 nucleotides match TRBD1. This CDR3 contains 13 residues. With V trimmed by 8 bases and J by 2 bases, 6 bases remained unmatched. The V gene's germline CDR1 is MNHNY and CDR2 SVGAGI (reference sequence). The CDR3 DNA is TGTGCCAGCGCCTATACAGGGGCCTACGAGCAGTACTTC. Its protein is CASAYTGAYEQYF.

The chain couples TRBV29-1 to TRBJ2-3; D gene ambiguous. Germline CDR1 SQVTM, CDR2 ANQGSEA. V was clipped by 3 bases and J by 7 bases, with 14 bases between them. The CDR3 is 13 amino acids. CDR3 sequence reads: CSVEELGLNTQYF. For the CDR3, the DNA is TGCAGCGTTGAGGAGCTGGGTTTGAATACGCAGTATTTT.

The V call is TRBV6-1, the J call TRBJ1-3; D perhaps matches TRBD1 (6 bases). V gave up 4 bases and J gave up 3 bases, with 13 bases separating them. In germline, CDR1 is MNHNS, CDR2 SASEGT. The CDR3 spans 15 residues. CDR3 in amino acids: CASSVSGEVGNTIYF. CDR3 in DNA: TGTGCCAGCAGTGTTTCAGGGGAAGTTGGAAACACCATATATTTT.

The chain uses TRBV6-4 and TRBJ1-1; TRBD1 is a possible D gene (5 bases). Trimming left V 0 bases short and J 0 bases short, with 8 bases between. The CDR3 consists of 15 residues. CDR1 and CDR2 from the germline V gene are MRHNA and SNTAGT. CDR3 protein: CASSDSADMNTEAFF. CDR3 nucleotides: TGTGCCAGCAGTGACTCGGCGGACATGAACACTGAAGCTTTCTTT.

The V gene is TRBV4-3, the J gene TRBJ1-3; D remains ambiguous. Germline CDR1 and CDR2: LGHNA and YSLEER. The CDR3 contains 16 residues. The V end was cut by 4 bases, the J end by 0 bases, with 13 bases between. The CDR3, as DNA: TGCGCCAGCAGCCCATCCCACGGGAGCTCTGGAAACACCATATATTTT. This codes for CASSPSHGSSGNTIYF.

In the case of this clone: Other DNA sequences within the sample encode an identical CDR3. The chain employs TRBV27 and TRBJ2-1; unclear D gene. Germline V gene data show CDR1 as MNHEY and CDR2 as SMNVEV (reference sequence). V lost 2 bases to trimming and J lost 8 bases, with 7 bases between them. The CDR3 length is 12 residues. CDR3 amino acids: CASSLGSHEQFF. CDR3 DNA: TGTGCCAGCAGTTTAGGCAGCCATGAGCAGTTCTTC.

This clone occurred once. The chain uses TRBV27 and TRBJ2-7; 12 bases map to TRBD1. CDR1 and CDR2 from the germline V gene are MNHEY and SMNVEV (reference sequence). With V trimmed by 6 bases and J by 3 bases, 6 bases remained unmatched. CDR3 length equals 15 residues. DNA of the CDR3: TGTGCCAGCAGCGCAGGGACAGGGGGCTACTACGAGCAGTACTTC. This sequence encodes CASSAGTGGYYEQYF.

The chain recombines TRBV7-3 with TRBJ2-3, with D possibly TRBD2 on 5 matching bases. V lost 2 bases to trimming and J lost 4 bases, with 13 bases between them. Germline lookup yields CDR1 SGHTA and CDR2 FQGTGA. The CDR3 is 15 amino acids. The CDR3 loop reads CASSLYPEGADTQYF. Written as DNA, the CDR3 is TGTGCCAGCAGCTTATACCCTGAGGGTGCAGATACGCAGTATTTT.

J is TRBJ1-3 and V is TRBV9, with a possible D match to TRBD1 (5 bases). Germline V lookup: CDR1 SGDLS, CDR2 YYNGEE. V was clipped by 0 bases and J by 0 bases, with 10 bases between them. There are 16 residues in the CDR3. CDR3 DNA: TGTGCCAGCAGCGTAGGAAAGGGGCTCTCTGGAAACACCATATATTTT. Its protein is CASSVGKGLSGNTIYF.

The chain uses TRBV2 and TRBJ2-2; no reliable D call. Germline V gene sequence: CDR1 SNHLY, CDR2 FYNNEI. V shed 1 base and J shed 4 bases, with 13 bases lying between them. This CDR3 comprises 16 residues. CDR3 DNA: TGTGCCAGCAGTGAAGAGGGTTCACCGTCCACCGGGGAGCTGTTTTTT. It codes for CASSEEGSPSTGELFF.